Listed below are T cell receptor beta chains from one sample, sequenced in a study of shared clonotypes between healthy human individuals. Method: immunoSEQ multiplex PCR; TCRdb's copy keeps in-frame clones and lacks some. This table has about 2.1 million clones, 93% appearing once. The sequenced material came from naive CD8+ T cells from PBMCs. The origin of the receptors is a man in his late teens or twenties in good health. Some clones in this sample may be carry-over from other donors' samples. Each CDR3 is given with its conserved first and last residue. The order of the fields is D gene, clone size, J gene, V gene, CDR3 length, CDR3 protein, CDR3 DNA. The D gene is left open where the match is weak. Not every row has a clone size; where given, it reads once, few, many or a size class.

TRBD1,-,TRBJ1-1,TRBV5-6,14,CASSPRDSDTEAFF,TGTGCCAGCAGCCCCCGGGACAGCGACACTGAAGCTTTCTTT
-,-,TRBJ1-2,TRBV4-1,13,CASSQVQGYGYTF,TGCGCCAGCAGCCAAGTTCAGGGTTATGGCTACACCTTC
-,-,TRBJ2-5,TRBV4-1,14,CASRRTGPKETQYF,TGCGCCAGCAGGCGGACTGGACCAAAAGAGACCCAGTACTTC
TRBD2,-,TRBJ2-2,TRBV7-9,17,CASSLVGTSVMSGELFF,TGTGCCAGCAGCTTAGTAGGGACTAGCGTAATGTCCGGGGAGCTGTTTTTT
TRBD2,-,TRBJ2-5,TRBV30,14,CAWSWEGGQETQYF,TGTGCCTGGAGCTGGGAGGGCGGTCAAGAGACCCAGTACTTC
-,-,TRBJ2-7,TRBV11-2,14,CASSPSSGTYEQYF,TGTGCCAGCAGCCCGAGCAGCGGAACCTACGAGCAGTACTTC
-,once,TRBJ1-1,TRBV30,12,CAWSVGPYEAFF,TGTGCCTGGAGTGTTGGCCCGTATGAAGCTTTCTTT
TRBD1,-,TRBJ2-1,TRBV7-9,12,CASSRQGNEQFF,TGTGCCAGCAGCCGACAGGGTAATGAGCAGTTCTTC
-,-,TRBJ1-1,TRBV4-2,13,CASREPGKAEAFF,TGTGCCAGCAGGGAACCAGGGAAAGCTGAAGCTTTCTTT
-,-,TRBJ2-1,TRBV2,15,CASSNGRGHYNEQFF,TGTGCCAGCAGTAATGGCAGGGGACACTACAATGAGCAGTTCTTC
-,-,TRBJ2-7,TRBV6-5,13,CASSYEGLLEQYF,TGTGCCAGCAGTTACGAGGGGCTCCTCGAGCAGTACTTC
-,-,TRBJ2-3,TRBV11-3,15,CASSPQRGGTDTQYF,TGTGCCAGCAGCCCCCAAAGGGGCGGGACAGATACGCAGTATTTT
TRBD2,-,TRBJ2-1,TRBV7-6,16,CASSLLSGDYYNEQFF,TGTGCCAGCAGCTTACTCTCTGGGGACTACTACAATGAGCAGTTCTTC
-,-,TRBJ1-6,TRBV6-5,13,CASTGAGNSPLHF,TGTGCCAGCACGGGGGCTGGGAATTCACCCCTCCACTTT
-,once,TRBJ2-4,TRBV7-9,15,CASSLEIGRESIQYF,TGTGCCAGCAGCTTAGAAATCGGCAGGGAATCCATTCAGTACTTC
TRBD2,-,TRBJ2-7,TRBV7-8,18,CASSAGLAGGEGNYEQYF,TGTGCCAGCAGCGCGGGACTAGCGGGAGGAGAGGGCAACTACGAGCAGTACTTC
-,-,TRBJ2-7,TRBV27,13,CASRDRNYYEQYF,TGTGCCAGCAGGGACCGTAACTACTACGAGCAGTACTTC
TRBD1,-,TRBJ2-7,TRBV28,16,CASSLAGTGGQDEQYF,TGTGCCAGCAGTTTGGCCGGGACAGGGGGCCAGGACGAGCAGTACTTC
-,-,TRBJ2-7,TRBV5-1,16,CASSPYPGSSSYEQYF,TGCGCCAGCAGCCCCTATCCGGGGTCGAGCTCCTACGAGCAGTACTTC
-,-,TRBJ2-1,TRBV9,11,CASSGTGEQFF,TGTGCCAGCAGCGGCACGGGAGAGCAGTTCTTC
TRBD2,-,TRBJ2-3,TRBV18,18,CASSPLRKLAGATDTQYF,TGTGCCAGCTCACCCCTCAGGAAACTAGCGGGAGCGACAGATACGCAGTATTTT